This T cell receptor beta chain was documented in a study of cytomegalovirus exposure and HLA in healthy donors. Study-wide points: About 90% or about 30% of the time was how often most TCR beta V segments were productive, according to an earlier analysis. The authors judged a highly shared variant cluster likely a sequencing artifact.

This PCR relied on a set of 60 Vbeta primers and 13 Jbeta primers. Clones were sequenced by immunoSEQ multiplex PCR, and TCRdb holds only the in-frame ones, with some missing. The sample carries some 150,000 clones, around a tenth recorded once. The ends lost 4 bases at V and 3 bases at J; junction bases unmatched: 7. Germline V gene data show CDR1 as MDHEN and CDR2 as SYDVKM. The CDR3 loop spans 16 amino acids. This clone was detected only a few times. Antigen unknown. The sequenced sample was PBMCs. The gene calls are TRBV28 and TRBJ2-1; 9 bases are shared with TRBD2. The TCR originated in a male donor in good health and CMV-seronegative. CDR3 protein: CASSSRLAENYNEQFF. As DNA, the CDR3 is TGTGCCAGCAGTTCCCGACTAGCGGAGAACTACAATGAGCAGTTCTTC.